This is a list of T cell receptor beta chains from one sample in a study of blood T cell repertoires in COVID-19. Here immunoSEQ multiplex PCR was the method, and the copy in TCRdb shows in-frame clones only, minus some. Of roughly 300,000 clones listed, around 90% are singletons. The sample comprised PBMCs or T cells enriched from blood (not recorded which). These receptors all stem from a woman under 40 who had recovered from COVID-19. CDR3s leave out the opening cysteine and the closing phenylalanine or tryptophan. A D gene is named only where the DNA matches it firmly.

ASNTLGGGRHYEQY TRBV28 TRBD2
ASSQVVGGAEKLF TRBV4-2 .
ASSTGLAGALEQETQY TRBV5-1 TRBD2
ASSTTGTGDTGQY TRBV18 TRBD1
ASSWSDRKETQY TRBV27 .
ATSRDSQAGELF TRBV15 .
ASSLINNQPQH TRBV7-2 .
ASSQVGQGAGGANVLT TRBV4-3 TRBD1
ASSLDGGVNEQF TRBV11-3 TRBD2
ASSVDREKLF TRBV5-4 TRBD1
ASSYIGTSPEAF TRBV13 .
ASSIGQLYQPQH TRBV2 .
ASSFGGNSPLH TRBV28 .
ASSADTGGPQH TRBV2 .
ASKAGYYEQY TRBV28 .
ASSGARLRQETQY TRBV7-6 .
ASRRGQGASTEAF TRBV19 TRBD1
ASSQDYRGRGNTEAF TRBV4-1 TRBD1
ASTMTGSYEQY TRBV7-9 .
ASSIGTGNTGELF TRBV9 TRBD1
ASSTITGFPYNEQF TRBV19 .
AWNRGNGNTEAF TRBV30 TRBD1
AIGSTGTNQPQH TRBV10-3 .
ASSPLTGQTSYEQY TRBV14 TRBD1
ASSPHGGNQPQH TRBV9 .
ASSQTGNYGYT TRBV27 .
ATRTGGGSYNEQF TRBV28 TRBD2
ASSLTGWTNTEAF TRBV7-8 .
ASSLNRVSTGELF TRBV7-3 .
ASSRLGAHEQY TRBV5-4 .
ASSLLVPTDTQY TRBV28 .
ASSHRAGTSMFHQETQY TRBV14 TRBD2
ASSLESQTYEQY TRBV13 .
ASSQRTIAGGGTGELF TRBV3-1/TRBV3-2 TRBD2
ASMKGGYRYEQY TRBV28 TRBD1
ASGLGTGGNTEAF TRBV11-1 TRBD1
ASSSGEGDTEAF TRBV5-1 .
SVRSRGGRAYEQY TRBV29-1 TRBD2
ASSYRGGYGYT TRBV6-5 .
AIPLDSDSYNSPLH TRBV10-3 .
AISGTSGALGEQY TRBV10-3 TRBD2
ASSEDREEGKLF TRBV28 TRBD1
ASSPDRGSADTQY TRBV7-6 TRBD1
ASSLEQGGTEAF TRBV11-2 .
ASSPGTSGSALSEQY TRBV18 TRBD2
ASSPGLAGEQF TRBV7-2 TRBD2
ASSFPWRGTSYNEQF TRBV28 TRBD2
ASSFGGSQETQY TRBV5-1 .
ASSQTHGGYEQY TRBV4-3 .
ASSLNKGLGYT TRBV7-3 .
ASSLVVRGYNSPLH TRBV28 .
ASSLGPGSAGNTIY TRBV5-1 .
ASSRYSGSTDTQY TRBV5-6 TRBD2